This section outlines one T cell receptor (beta chain) sequence together with its context. The V gene lost 0 bases and the J gene lost 4 bases, with 5 bases spanning the gap. Germline CDR1 reads SGHVS; CDR2 reads FQNEAQ. CDR3 size: 13 residues. The PCR contained 60 Vbeta and 13 Jbeta primers. Method: immunoSEQ multiplex PCR; TCRdb's copy keeps in-frame clones and lacks some. Of about 130,000 clones in the sample, around three quarters were seen once. This sample is drawn from a study of cytomegalovirus exposure and HLA in healthy donors. V gene TRBV7-8 combines with J gene TRBJ2-3; D is ambiguous. The sequence was obtained from a woman in her fifties or sixties in good health and CMV-seronegative. The source material was PBMCs. CDR3 nucleotide sequence: TGTGCCAGCAGCTTAGCGTCCGCAGATACGCAGTATTTT. It is translated as CASSLASADTQYF.